Reported below is one T cell receptor beta chain. This clonotype was counted a few times. It lacks a known antigen. Base qualities were left out, and no much larger clone turns up one base away. These data come from a study of blood T cells in healthy people across ages (dated by TCRdb to between 2014 and 2017). Regarding the research as a whole: In model experiments, template switching captured about one uniquely barcoded TCR beta cDNA molecule for every two T cells. The study measured age-related changes in TCR beta repertoire diversity using deep sequencing normalized with unique cDNA molecular identifiers. The donors were divided into four age groups: young (average roughly 15 years), middle-aged (about 39), aged (about 62) and long-lived (around 80). To avoid experimental bias, donors of different ages were spread randomly across the sequencing lanes. Using the same blood draw, the study looked at two additional independent replicas of 1 million unique cDNA reads for two donors, one aged 18 to 30 and the other aged 80 or older.

Broad study findings and their caveats: Since profiling was done on bulk unsorted PBMCs, naive and antigen-experienced compartments could not be conclusively compared. The percentage of naive T cells measured by flow cytometry correlated strongly with observed TCR beta diversity. As age increased, observed TCR beta diversity per million T cells dropped in a roughly linear way, and a significant reduction was already evident by age 40. The long-lived group showed more naive CD4+ T cells, fewer expanded clones and increased TCR diversity than the aged group, suggesting age selection. Because donor CMV infection status was unknown, age-related changes in expanded clonotypes were potentially confounded. Estimates of total diversity based on one million sequenced T cells were regarded as lower bounds and as underestimates.

Donors were approximately 42 systemically healthy Caucasian individuals from Russia aged roughly 6 to 95 years. Around 9.7 milliliters of peripheral blood were collected from each donor into EDTA-treated Vacutainer tubes. Ficoll-Paque density-gradient centrifugation was used to isolate PBMCs, with at least 7 million per sample. Total RNA was extracted from PBMCs with Trizol reagent, with at least 5.5 micrograms obtained per sample. The percentages of naive CD45RAhigh/CD27high T cells were determined by flow cytometry on a PBMC aliquot from every donor. Libraries were prepared through 5' RACE. The listed sequencing device is Illumina HiSeq 2500. The second PCR ran for about 6 to 11 cycles and used a J-beta primer mix along with a sample-barcoded 5' primer. A unique molecular identifier was introduced onto each TCR beta cDNA molecule by a template-switch 5' adaptor carrying 12 random nucleotides. Each sample yielded at least 2.5 million CDR3-containing paired-end reads. First-strand cDNA was synthesized from all RNA with the Mint cDNA synthesis kit, primed by a TRBC-specific oligonucleotide. Following uracil-DNA glycosylase treatment, all cDNA underwent a first 18-cycle PCR with the universal primers M1SS and BC2_uni_R. In the authors' own workflow: For normalization, 1 million high-quality reads were randomly selected from each sample, with every read carrying a distinct molecular identifier. Reads sharing molecular identifiers were discarded rather than binned into consensus sequences. MiTCR, set to a Q25 quality threshold and the strictest error-elimination algorithm, was used for CDR3 identification, clonotype clustering and error correction. A nonparametric unseen species model with Euler transformation was used to estimate lower-bound total TCR beta diversity. TCRdb reworked the public reads: Q25 trimming with fastp, MiXCR clone assembly, productive beta chains retained. One record per CDR3 amino acid sequence lists the most common genes and DNA. These V and J calls rely on TCRdb rather than the paper's analysis. Recorded for this sample are fewer than 2,000,000 distinct CDR3 sequences; 34% of them occurred a single time. The top ten constitute 10% to 12% of the sample.

Input material: blood. The sequence was collected from a woman in her twenties or thirties in good health.

The sequenced DNA is TGCAGTGCTTATACAGGTTTTACTGAAGCTTTCTTT. This is translated as CSAYTGFTEAFF. This receptor chain uses TRBV20-1 and TRBJ1-1; possibly the D gene is TRBD1, per 5 matching bases. Deletion took 5 bases off V and 5 bases off J, with a span of 12 bases between the germline ends. Including the terminal cysteine and phenylalanine, the CDR3 comprises 12 residues. The kept DNA is CDR3 alone, 36 bases in frame from the first base. Taken from the germline V gene (reference sequence), the CDR1 and CDR2 loops are DFQATT and SNEGSKA.